This T cell receptor beta chain was profiled in a study of cytotoxic CD8 clonotypes in ibrutinib-treated CLL. Across the whole study: The response samples were taken once patients had been treated for a median of about 12 months, range 6 to 36.

Profiled with immunoSEQ multiplex PCR; TCRdb holds only in-frame clones, not every one. The sample includes over 20,000 clones, roughly four fifths of them seen just once. The table lists this clone with a count of one. Its antigen is not identified. Study-wide results and limits: The study sampled sustained-remission and progressing patients at different times. Starting clonality was above that of age-matched healthy donors and tracked circulating CD8+ T-cell counts.

Trimming removed 4 bases at V and 4 bases at J, with 13 bases between. Looked up from germline, CDR1 is MDHEN and CDR2 is SYDVKM. This CDR3 contains 14 residues. The rearrangement joins TRBV28 to TRBJ1-1; D uncertain. This material consisted of PBMCs, taken before ibrutinib treatment. The TCR comes from a human donor with chronic lymphocytic leukemia. The CDR3 here is CASSSPQRATEAFF. CDR3 nucleotide sequence: TGTGCCAGCAGTTCTCCCCAGCGAGCCACTGAAGCTTTCTTT.